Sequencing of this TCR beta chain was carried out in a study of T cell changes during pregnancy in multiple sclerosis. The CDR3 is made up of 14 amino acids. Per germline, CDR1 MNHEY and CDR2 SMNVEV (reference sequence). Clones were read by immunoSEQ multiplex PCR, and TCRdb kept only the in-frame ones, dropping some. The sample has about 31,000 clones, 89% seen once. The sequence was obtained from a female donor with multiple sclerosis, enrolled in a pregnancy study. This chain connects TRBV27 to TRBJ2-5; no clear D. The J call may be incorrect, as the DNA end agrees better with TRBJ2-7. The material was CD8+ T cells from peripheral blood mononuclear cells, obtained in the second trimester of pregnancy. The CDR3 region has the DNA TGTGCCAGCAGGGAACAGACCGTCTCCTACGAGCAGTACTTC. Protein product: CASREQTVSYEQYF.